The rows below give T cell receptor beta chains drawn from one sample of a study of blood T cell repertoires in COVID-19. Libraries were prepared by immunoSEQ multiplex PCR; TCRdb keeps only in-frame clonotypes and omits some of them. The sample lists 53,000 or so clones, 77% occurring once. Input material: peripheral blood. Every receptor here comes from a man in his 70s with active or convalescent COVID-19. The CDR3 runs from the conserved cysteine through the conserved F or W. Fields, in order: J gene, V gene, D gene, clone size, CDR3 DNA, CDR3 protein. D genes are given only for firm matches. Clone sizes are given selectively: once, few, many, or a class where the clone is expanded.

j_gene: TRBJ1-6; v_gene: TRBV7-3; d_gene: TRBD1; abundance: NA; CDR3nt: TGTGCCAGCAGCTTAGACAGGGAGGCTTCACCCCTCCACTTT; CDR3aa: CASSLDREASPLHF
j_gene: TRBJ1-2; v_gene: TRBV28; d_gene: TRBD1; abundance: NA; CDR3nt: TGTGCCAGCAGCACCGAACAGGGGGCAGGGGGCTACACCTTC; CDR3aa: CASSTEQGAGGYTF
j_gene: TRBJ1-6; v_gene: TRBV7-2; d_gene: NA; abundance: NA; CDR3nt: TGTGCCAGCCTCCCGCGGTCTCATAATTCACCCCTCCACTTT; CDR3aa: CASLPRSHNSPLHF
j_gene: TRBJ1-1; v_gene: TRBV6-2/TRBV6-3; d_gene: TRBD1; abundance: NA; CDR3nt: TGTGCCAGCAGTTCAAGACAGGGGCGTATGAACACTGAAGCTTTCTTT; CDR3aa: CASSSRQGRMNTEAFF
j_gene: TRBJ1-5; v_gene: TRBV18; d_gene: TRBD1; abundance: NA; CDR3nt: TGTGCCAGCTCAATGGGGACAGGCGCAAATCAGCCCCAGCATTTT; CDR3aa: CASSMGTGANQPQHF
j_gene: TRBJ2-7; v_gene: TRBV6-2/TRBV6-3; d_gene: NA; abundance: NA; CDR3nt: TGTGCCAGCAGTTACGGGACTTCCTCAACCTACGAGCAGTACTTC; CDR3aa: CASSYGTSSTYEQYF
j_gene: TRBJ2-7; v_gene: TRBV5-1; d_gene: NA; abundance: NA; CDR3nt: TGCGCCAGCAGCTTGGGAGTGTATAGAGGCGCCTACGAGCAGTACTTC; CDR3aa: CASSLGVYRGAYEQYF
j_gene: TRBJ1-2; v_gene: TRBV5-1; d_gene: TRBD1; abundance: NA; CDR3nt: TGCGCCAGCAGCTGGGGACAGGGTTACTATGGCTACACCTTC; CDR3aa: CASSWGQGYYGYTF
j_gene: TRBJ2-6; v_gene: TRBV19; d_gene: TRBD2; abundance: NA; CDR3nt: TGTGCCAGTAGTGTCAGCGGGGTCAGCTCTGGGGCCAACGTCCTGACTTTC; CDR3aa: CASSVSGVSSGANVLTF
j_gene: TRBJ2-1; v_gene: TRBV6-5; d_gene: TRBD1; abundance: NA; CDR3nt: TGTGCCAGCAGTTACGGGCAGGGGGCAAGGAATGAGCAGTTCTTC; CDR3aa: CASSYGQGARNEQFF
j_gene: TRBJ1-1; v_gene: TRBV15; d_gene: NA; abundance: NA; CDR3nt: TGTGCCACCAGGACGGGTATGAACACTGAAGCTTTCTTT; CDR3aa: CATRTGMNTEAFF
j_gene: TRBJ1-6; v_gene: TRBV19; d_gene: NA; abundance: NA; CDR3nt: TGTGCCAGTAGTACAGGGTCGGACTCACCCCTCCACTTT; CDR3aa: CASSTGSDSPLHF
j_gene: TRBJ2-1; v_gene: TRBV6-2/TRBV6-3; d_gene: TRBD2; abundance: NA; CDR3nt: TGTGCCAGCAGTTACTCCCTAGCGGGGGGCGATATCTCCTACAATGAGCAGTTCTTC; CDR3aa: CASSYSLAGGDISYNEQFF
j_gene: TRBJ2-7; v_gene: TRBV5-4; d_gene: TRBD1; abundance: few; CDR3nt: TGTGCCAGCAGCCCCAGGGGGACCTACGAGCAGTACTTC; CDR3aa: CASSPRGTYEQYF
j_gene: TRBJ2-5; v_gene: TRBV24-1; d_gene: TRBD2; abundance: NA; CDR3nt: TGTGCCACCAGTGACGGGACTAGCGGGGAAGAGACCCAGTACTTC; CDR3aa: CATSDGTSGEETQYF
j_gene: TRBJ2-2; v_gene: TRBV5-1; d_gene: NA; abundance: NA; CDR3nt: TGCGCCAGCAGCCGACCGGACAGAAACACCGGGGAGCTGTTTTTT; CDR3aa: CASSRPDRNTGELFF
j_gene: TRBJ1-2; v_gene: TRBV5-1; d_gene: TRBD1; abundance: NA; CDR3nt: TGCGCCAGCAGCTTGGACAGGGGGAGCTATGGCTACACCTTC; CDR3aa: CASSLDRGSYGYTF